Given below is one TCR beta chain in context. Its antigen remains unidentified. This sample was included in a study of monozygotic twins with inflammatory bowel disease. General study points: IBD patients exhibited fewer clonotypes shared with other individuals than healthy twins, particularly with disease activity.

Germline V gene sequence: CDR1 SGHRS, CDR2 YFSETQ. The CDR3 runs to 15 residues. Two nested PCRs, run for approximately 17 and 9 cycles, were applied to TCRalpha and TCRbeta cDNA. No DNA is given; TCRdb re-called the 5' RACE reads and lists each CDR3 protein once. The sample has 150,000 to 200,000 distinct CDR3 sequences. Sequenced material: blood. The clonotype was recovered from a human donor with ulcerative colitis or Crohn's disease, or a healthy co-twin of an affected twin (not recorded which). The gene calls are TRBV5-1 and TRBJ2-5; TCRdb outputs TRBD2, but without DNA this stays unchecked. The CDR3 is CASSWTWTAWETQYF. Variable domain in full (rest from reference TRBV5-1 and TRBJ2-5): KAGVTQTPRYLIKTRGQQVTLSCSPISGHRSVSWYQQTPGQGLQFLFEYFSETQRNKGNFPGRFSGRQFSNSRSEMNVSTLELGDSALYLCASSWTWTAWETQYFGPGTRLLVL.